The 32 T cell receptor beta chains below come from one sample, sequenced in a study of cytomegalovirus exposure and HLA in healthy donors. A multiplex PCR was run with 60 Vbeta primers and 13 Jbeta primers. Data came from immunoSEQ multiplex PCR; TCRdb stores just in-frame clones and leaves some out. The sample records more than 150,000 clones, more than 70% being singletons. Sequencing was performed on PBMCs. The receptors were sampled from a girl under 18 in good health and CMV-seropositive.

The rearrangement links TRBV29-1 to TRBJ2-5; TRBD2 might be the D (6 bases). This CDR3 has 16 residues. V dropped 1 base and J dropped 3 bases, with 18 bases sitting between them. Germline assignment: CDR1 SQVTM and CDR2 ANQGSEA. This chain's CDR3 is CSVEAWSTWGEETQYF. The CDR3 DNA is TGCAGCGTTGAAGCGTGGAGCACTTGGGGGGAAGAGACCCAGTACTTC.

This chain uses TRBV7-9 with TRBJ2-1; 9 bases align to TRBD2. With V trimmed by 3 bases and J by 5 bases, 8 bases remained unmatched. The CDR3 loop spans 16 amino acids. Germline V CDR1 and CDR2: SEHNR, FQNEAQ (reference sequence). The CDR3: CASSFSLAGYDNEQFF. DNA of the CDR3: TGTGCCAGCAGCTTCTCGCTAGCGGGATATGACAATGAGCAGTTCTTC.

This clone appeared a single time. The rearrangement links TRBV7-8 to TRBJ2-2, with 7 bases aligning to TRBD2. The CDR3 is 17 residues long. In germline, CDR1 is SGHVS, CDR2 FQNEAQ. Trimming at V came to 2 bases and at J to 6 bases, leaving 12 bases not matched to a gene. CDR3 sequence (DNA): TGTGCCAGCAGCTTAACTAGTGCGGGAGAAAGTGCCGGGGAGCTGTTTTTT. It encodes CASSLTSAGESAGELFF.

This clone was observed a few times. V and J are TRBV30 and TRBJ1-2; possible D gene TRBD1, 6 bases. Between the trimmed V and J ends, which lost 3 bases and 2 bases, there was a span of 10 bases. This CDR3 is 13 amino acids long. In germline, CDR1 is GTSNPN, CDR2 SVGIG (reference sequence). The CDR3 region is CAWRGDKNYGYTF. CDR3 coding DNA: TGTGCCTGGAGGGGGGACAAGAACTATGGCTACACCTTC.

The V gene is TRBV5-1, the J gene TRBJ2-5; D unclear. This CDR3 has 11 residues. Trimming removed 3 bases at V and 5 bases at J, with 5 bases between. Germline CDR1 SGHRS, CDR2 YFSETQ. The CDR3 region has the DNA TGCGCCAGCAGCTGGGCCGAGACCCAGTACTTC. It is translated as CASSWAETQYF.

The chain couples TRBV25-1 to TRBJ1-2; TRBD1 matches 12 bases. Trimming removed 4 bases from V and 6 bases from J; junction bases left unmatched: 9. This CDR3 region has 16 residues. Germline loops: CDR1 MGHDK, CDR2 SYGVNS. The CDR3, as DNA: TGTGCCAGCAGTGCGACCCGGGACAGGGGGCTTAATGGCTACACCTTC. It translates to CASSATRDRGLNGYTF.

The chain recombines TRBV11-3 with TRBJ1-1; TRBD1 might be the D (6 bases). The CDR3 covers 14 residues. In germline, CDR1 is SGHNT, CDR2 YENEEA. V was shortened by 5 bases and J by 4 bases, with 14 bases between the two germline ends. CDR3 DNA: TGTGCCAGCAGCCCTCGAACAGGGAGCACTGAAGCTTTCTTT. It yields the protein CASSPRTGSTEAFF.

V and J are TRBV5-8 and TRBJ1-1; 7 nucleotides line up with TRBD1. This CDR3 is built from 14 residues. Germline V gene lookup returns CDR1 SGHTS and CDR2 YDEGEE. V dropped 4 bases and J dropped 1; count of bases not matched to a gene: 4. CDR3 coding DNA: TGTGCCAGCAGCCGACAGGGCCGGAACACTGAAGCTTTCTTT. Protein sequence: CASSRQGRNTEAFF.

This chain links TRBV5-1 with TRBJ1-3; D not certain. CDR1 is SGHRS and CDR2 is YFSETQ in the germline V gene. Trimming shortened V by 0 bases and J by 0 bases, and 13 bases separated the two germline ends. This CDR3 comprises 17 residues. In nucleotides, the CDR3 is TGCGCCAGCAGCTTGGCCGGTACTCTTTTCTCTGGAAACACCATATATTTT. Translation gives CASSLAGTLFSGNTIYF.

The V call is TRBV16, the J call TRBJ2-1; D is undetermined. Germline V gives CDR1 KGHSY, CDR2 FQNENV. V was cut by 0 bases and J by 5 bases, with 17 bases left in between. This CDR3 is 17 amino acids long. CDR3 DNA: TGTGCCAGCAGCCAATCTGTCGGTAGCCGCATGAACAATGAGCAGTTCTTC. It translates to CASSQSVGSRMNNEQFF.

The rearrangement uses TRBV5-1 and TRBJ2-3; 10 bases agree with TRBD2. The CDR3 has 16 residues. V lost 3 bases and J lost 1; bases outside the gene matches: 5. CDR1 is SGHRS and CDR2 is YFSETQ in the germline V gene. CDR3 loop: CASSWGLASRTDTQYF. The CDR3 nucleotides are TGCGCCAGCAGCTGGGGACTAGCGAGTCGCACAGATACGCAGTATTTT.

CDR3 protein: CASSLYPGGYGYTF. The CDR3 DNA sequence: TGTGCCAGCAGTTTATATCCAGGGGGGTATGGCTACACCTTC. This chain connects TRBV27 to TRBJ1-2, with 7 nucleotides matching TRBD1. The CDR3 sequence is 14 residues long. In germline, CDR1 is MNHEY, CDR2 SMNVEV (reference sequence). The ends lost 1 base at V and 5 bases at J; junction bases unmatched: 4.

The rearrangement links TRBV6-1 to TRBJ2-1, with TRBD2 matching over 10 bases. The ends lost 4 bases at V and 4 bases at J; junction bases unmatched: 4. The germline V gene has CDR1 MNHNS and CDR2 SASEGT. The CDR3 has 15 amino acids. The chain's CDR3 is CASSGPGLAYNEQFF. The CDR3 DNA follows: TGTGCCAGCAGTGGGCCGGGACTAGCGTACAATGAGCAGTTCTTC.

This rearrangement joins TRBV9 to TRBJ2-5; D is perhaps TRBD2 (6 bases). The germline V gene has CDR1 SGDLS and CDR2 YYNGEE. Trimming removed 4 bases from V and 1 base from J, with 11 bases in between. This CDR3 spans 14 amino acids. CDR3 coding DNA: TGTGCCAGCAGCCCGGAAGCGGGCCAAGAGACCCAGTACTTC. Translating it yields CASSPEAGQETQYF.

This chain links TRBV2 with TRBJ1-2, with TRBD1 identical over 8 bases. With 3 bases clipped from V and 6 bases from J, the junction kept 3 bases outside the gene matches. Looked up from germline, CDR1 is SNHLY and CDR2 is FYNNEI. This CDR3 is built from 13 residues. For the CDR3, the DNA is TGTGCCAGCAGTGAGGACAGGGATGATGGCTACACCTTC. This sequence encodes CASSEDRDDGYTF.

This chain connects TRBV5-4 to TRBJ1-2; D might be TRBD1 (5 bases). This CDR3 contains 12 residues. Germline CDR1 reads SGHNT; CDR2 reads YYREEE (reference sequence). V gave up 3 bases and J gave up 6 bases, with 9 bases separating them. The CDR3 loop is CASSSDRNGYTF. CDR3 bases: TGTGCCAGCAGCTCCGACAGAAATGGCTACACCTTC.

The chain uses TRBV7-8 and TRBJ1-2, with TRBD1 matching 8 bases. This CDR3 spans 14 amino acids. Unmatched junction bases numbered 2, after V lost 1 base and J lost 4 bases. Germline loops: CDR1 SGHVS, CDR2 FQNEAQ. CDR3 DNA: TGTGCCAGCAGCTTAGAACAGGGGGTCTATGGCTACACCTTC. This encodes CASSLEQGVYGYTF.

The chain recombines TRBV7-6 with TRBJ2-5, with 10 bases identical to TRBD1. The CDR3 is made up of 15 amino acids. Germline trimming cut 5 bases from V and 4 bases from J; bases unmatched to any gene: 7. Germline V gene data show CDR1 as SGHVS and CDR2 as FNYEAQ. This CDR3 is CASSPMRTGGETQYF. CDR3 DNA: TGTGCCAGCAGCCCCATGAGGACAGGGGGAGAGACCCAGTACTTC.

The chain carries TRBV6-5 and TRBJ1-5; tentatively, D is TRBD1 (6 bases). CDR1 and CDR2 from the germline V gene are MNHEY and SVGAGI. Trimming pared 6 bases from V and 3 bases from J, leaving 15 bases between. The CDR3 has 15 amino acids. CDR3 bases: TGTGCCAGCAGAAGAGGGACAAAGGTCAATCAGCCCCAGCATTTT. It translates to CASRRGTKVNQPQHF.

The rearrangement joins TRBV10-3 to TRBJ2-2, with a possible D match to TRBD1 (6 bases). The CDR3 is 13 residues long. The germline V gene encodes CDR1 ENHRY and CDR2 SYGVKD. With 6 bases removed from V and 8 bases from J, the gap between germline ends came to 13 bases. The CDR3 bases are TGTGCCATCAGGGCAACAGGGTCAGGGGAGCTGTTTTTT. Its protein is CAIRATGSGELFF.

CDR3 residues: CAWSVGGPNEQYF. The CDR3 bases are TGTGCCTGGAGTGTGGGGGGGCCAAACGAGCAGTACTTC. The rearrangement links TRBV30 to TRBJ2-7; a possible D gene is TRBD2 (7 bases). CDR1 and CDR2 from the germline V gene are GTSNPN and SVGIG (reference sequence). The CDR3 is 13 amino acids. The V gene lost 0 bases and the J gene lost 5 bases, with 11 bases spanning the gap.

Worth noting for this clone: An end of the junction differs from the germline gene, which may be a read error. The rearrangement links TRBV5-4 to TRBJ2-1, with 14 nucleotides matching TRBD2. Germline assignment: CDR1 SGHNT and CDR2 YYREEE (reference sequence). The CDR3 length is 13 residues. The chain's CDR3 is CASSWGLAGVEIF. In DNA, the CDR3 is TGTGCCAGCAGCTGGGGACTAGCGGGAGTCGAGATCTTC.

The chain links TRBV14 to TRBJ1-3, with no clear D. CDR3 length: 11 residues. V lost 3 bases to trimming and J lost 8 bases, with 5 bases between them. Looked up from germline, CDR1 is SGHDN and CDR2 is FVKESK. Here the CDR3 DNA reads TGTGCCAGCAGCCATAGCGACACCATATATTTT. It translates to CASSHSDTIYF.

V gene TRBV27 combines with J gene TRBJ1-2; TRBD1 matches 9 bases. The germline gives CDR1 MNHEY, CDR2 SMNVEV (reference sequence). V was pared by 5 bases and J by 8 bases, with 6 bases of the junction left unmatched. CDR3 size: 13 residues. CDR3 DNA: TGTGCCAGCAGTCGGACAGGGGACGTGGGCTACACCTTC. Translating gives CASSRTGDVGYTF.

This clone was seen only a few times. The CDR3, as DNA: TGTGCCAGCAGTGAATGGCAGGCCCAATGGGGCTACACCTTC. Its translation: CASSEWQAQWGYTF. This chain connects TRBV6-1 to TRBJ1-2; no clear D. The length of the CDR3 is 14 residues. Germline CDR1 and CDR2: MNHNS and SASEGT. V lost 2 bases, J lost 8 bases, and 15 bases lay in between.

The chain recombines TRBV15 with TRBJ2-7; maybe TRBD1 (5 bases). Trimming stripped 5 bases from V and 10 bases from J, with 15 bases between. The CDR3 runs 12 residues. Germline V lookup: CDR1 LNHNV, CDR2 YYDKDF (reference sequence). CDR3 nucleotide sequence: TGTGCCACCAGCGACAGTAACAACCATCAGTACTTC. It translates to CATSDSNNHQYF.

This chain joins TRBV9 and TRBJ2-4; 7 positions agree with TRBD1. Germline V gives CDR1 SGDLS, CDR2 YYNGEE. Losses at the gene ends were 0 bases for V and 8 bases for J; bases not matched to a gene: 8. The CDR3 extends over 15 amino acids. CDR3: CASSVEVSGGDIQYF. The CDR3 bases are TGTGCCAGCAGCGTAGAAGTTTCAGGGGGAGACATTCAGTACTTC.

The genes are TRBV5-5 and TRBJ2-7, with 8 positions matching TRBD1. CDR3 length: 14 residues. Trimming cost V 4 bases and J 5 bases; bases outside gene matches: 8. From germline, CDR1 is SGHKS and CDR2 YYEKEE (reference sequence). CDR3 amino acids: CASSHWGTGNEQYF. The CDR3, as DNA: TGTGCCAGCAGCCATTGGGGGACAGGTAACGAGCAGTACTTC. Full variable domain (remainder filled in from reference TRBV5-5 and TRBJ2-7): DAGVTQSPTHLIKTRGQQVTLRCSPISGHKSVSWYQQVLGQGPQFIFQYYEKEERGRGNFPDRFSARQFPNYSSELNVNALLLGDSALYLCASSHWGTGNEQYFGPGTRLTVT.

This clone was seen a few times. The chain recombines TRBV6-4 with TRBJ2-2; 9 nucleotides agree with TRBD2. The CDR3 covers 16 residues. CDR1 is MRHNA, CDR2 SNTAGT, per germline. Unmatched junction bases numbered 2, after V lost 0 bases and J lost 3 bases. This chain's CDR3 is CASSDSGGRDTGELFF. CDR3 sequence (DNA): TGTGCCAGCAGTGACTCTGGCGGGAGGGACACCGGGGAGCTGTTTTTT.

The chain links TRBV19 to TRBJ2-6, with D uncertain. Trimming stripped 6 bases from V and 2 bases from J, with 11 bases between. CDR1 and CDR2 (germline): LNHDA, SQIVND (reference sequence). CDR3 size: 15 residues. This CDR3 reads CASRSTATGANVLTF. DNA of the CDR3: TGTGCCAGTAGATCTACAGCCACTGGGGCCAACGTCCTGACTTTC.

J is TRBJ1-1 and V is TRBV14; D might be TRBD1 (5 bases). Germline lookup yields CDR1 SGHDN and CDR2 FVKESK. The CDR3 consists of 15 residues. V dropped 2 bases and J dropped 6 bases, with 16 bases sitting between them. In DNA, the CDR3 is TGTGCCAGCAGCCAACTTCAGGGAGGGAGGGCTGAAGCTTTCTTT. Its protein is CASSQLQGGRAEAFF.

The V call is TRBV5-4, the J call TRBJ2-1; maybe TRBD2 (5 bases). CDR1 is SGHNT, CDR2 YYREEE, per germline (reference sequence). Trimming stripped 0 bases from V and 3 bases from J, with 13 bases between. CDR3 size: 16 residues. CDR3 protein: CASSLARGSDYNEQFF. The CDR3 DNA is TGTGCCAGCAGCTTGGCCCGAGGGAGTGACTACAATGAGCAGTTCTTC. Full variable domain (missing parts from reference TRBV5-4 and TRBJ2-1): ETGVTQSPTHLIKTRGQQVTLRCSSQSGHNTVSWYQQALGQGPQFIFQYYREEENGRGNFPPRFSGLQFPNYSSELNVNALELDDSALYLCASSLARGSDYNEQFFGPGTRLTVL.